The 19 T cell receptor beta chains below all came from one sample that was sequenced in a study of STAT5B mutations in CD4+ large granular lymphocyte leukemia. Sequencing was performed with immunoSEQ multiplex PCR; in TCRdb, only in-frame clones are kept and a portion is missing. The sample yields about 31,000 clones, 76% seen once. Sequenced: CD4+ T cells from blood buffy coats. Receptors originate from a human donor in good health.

The CDR3 DNA is TGTGCCAGCAGCCGCCCGCTAGCGGGGCGGAGCACAGATACGCAGTATTTT. This translates into CASSRPLAGRSTDTQYF. The chain couples TRBV7-2 to TRBJ2-3; 9 bases match TRBD2. V gave up 5 bases and J gave up 0 bases; unmatched junction bases: 9. Germline values: CDR1 SGHTA, CDR2 FQGNSA. The CDR3 spans 17 residues.

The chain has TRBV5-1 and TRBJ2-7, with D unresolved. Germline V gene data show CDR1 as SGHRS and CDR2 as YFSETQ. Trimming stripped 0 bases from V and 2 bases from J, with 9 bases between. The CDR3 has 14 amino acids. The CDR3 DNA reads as TGCGCCAGCAGCTTGGATTCCAGAACCTACGAGCAGTACTTC. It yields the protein CASSLDSRTYEQYF.

Written as DNA, the CDR3 is TGTGCCAGCAGCGGGCGCACCGGGGAGCTGTTTTTT. As protein: CASSGRTGELFF. The chain links TRBV9 to TRBJ2-2; D is unresolved. This CDR3 is built from 12 residues. Germline lookup yields CDR1 SGDLS and CDR2 YYNGEE. V gave up 3 bases and J gave up 4 bases, with 4 bases separating them.

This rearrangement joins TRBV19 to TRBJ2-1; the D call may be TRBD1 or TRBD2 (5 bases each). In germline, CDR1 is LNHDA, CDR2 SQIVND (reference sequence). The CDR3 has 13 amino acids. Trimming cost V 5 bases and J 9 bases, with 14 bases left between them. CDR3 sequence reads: CASSAYSGGEQFF. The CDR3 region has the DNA TGTGCCAGTAGTGCCTATAGTGGGGGTGAGCAGTTCTTC.

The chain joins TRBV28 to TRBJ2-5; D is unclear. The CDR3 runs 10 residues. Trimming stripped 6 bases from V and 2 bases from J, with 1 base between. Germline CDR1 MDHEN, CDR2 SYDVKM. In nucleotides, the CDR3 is TGTGCCAGCAGACAAGAGACCCAGTACTTC. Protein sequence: CASRQETQYF.

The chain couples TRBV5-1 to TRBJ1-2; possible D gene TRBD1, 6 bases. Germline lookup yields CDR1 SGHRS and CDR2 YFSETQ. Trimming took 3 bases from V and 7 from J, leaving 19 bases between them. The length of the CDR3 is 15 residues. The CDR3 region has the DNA TGCGCCAGCAGCTCGAGGGGGGGCGCCGGCGGTGGCTACACCTTC. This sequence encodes CASSSRGGAGGGYTF.

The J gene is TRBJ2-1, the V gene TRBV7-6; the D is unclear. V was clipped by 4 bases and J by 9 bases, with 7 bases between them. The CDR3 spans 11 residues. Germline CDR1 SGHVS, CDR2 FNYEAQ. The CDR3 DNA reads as TGTGCCAGCAGCTCAAGATCTGAGCAGTTCTTC. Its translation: CASSSRSEQFF.

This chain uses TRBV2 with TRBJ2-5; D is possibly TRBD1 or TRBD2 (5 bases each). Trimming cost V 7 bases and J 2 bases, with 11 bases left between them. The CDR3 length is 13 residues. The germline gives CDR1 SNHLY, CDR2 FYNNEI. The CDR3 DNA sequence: TGTGCCAGCACAGGGACGCCACAAGAGACCCAGTACTTC. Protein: CASTGTPQETQYF.

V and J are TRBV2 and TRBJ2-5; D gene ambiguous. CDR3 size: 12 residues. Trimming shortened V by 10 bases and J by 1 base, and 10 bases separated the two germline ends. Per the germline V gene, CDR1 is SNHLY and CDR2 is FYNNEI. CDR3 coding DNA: TGTGCCACAGCTGGAGTCCAAGAGACCCAGTACTTC. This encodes CATAGVQETQYF.

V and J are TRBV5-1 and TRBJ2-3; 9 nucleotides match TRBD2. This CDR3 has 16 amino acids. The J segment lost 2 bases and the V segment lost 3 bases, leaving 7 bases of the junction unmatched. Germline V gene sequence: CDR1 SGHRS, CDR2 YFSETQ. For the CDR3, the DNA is TGCGCCAGCAGCTACGAGCGGGGGGCCTTCACAGATACGCAGTATTTT. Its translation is CASSYERGAFTDTQYF.

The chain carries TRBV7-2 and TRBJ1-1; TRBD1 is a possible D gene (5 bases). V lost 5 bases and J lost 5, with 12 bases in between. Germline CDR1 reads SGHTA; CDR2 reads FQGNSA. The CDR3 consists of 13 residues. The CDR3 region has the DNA TGTGCCAGCAGCAACCGGGGCCAGACTGAAGCTTTCTTT. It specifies CASSNRGQTEAFF.

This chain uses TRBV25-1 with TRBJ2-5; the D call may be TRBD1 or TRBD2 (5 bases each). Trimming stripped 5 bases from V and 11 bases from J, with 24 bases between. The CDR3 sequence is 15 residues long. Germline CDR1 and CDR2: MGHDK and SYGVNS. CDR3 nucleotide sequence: TGTGCCAGCAGTATGACGTGGGGACCTCTCGAGCTGCAGTACTTC. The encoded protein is CASSMTWGPLELQYF.

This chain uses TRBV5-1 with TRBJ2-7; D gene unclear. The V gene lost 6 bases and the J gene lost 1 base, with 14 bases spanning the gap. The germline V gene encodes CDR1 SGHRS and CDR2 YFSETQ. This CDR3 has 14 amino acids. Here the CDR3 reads CASKPGLTSYEQYF. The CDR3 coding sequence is TGCGCCAGCAAACCCGGGCTTACGTCCTACGAGCAGTACTTC.

The DNA of the CDR3 is TGTGCCAGCAGCCTAGGTGGTTTCGGGACTTCCGAGCAGTACTTC. This sequence encodes CASSLGGFGTSEQYF. The chain recombines TRBV11-3 with TRBJ2-7, with D possibly matching TRBD2 (6 bases). Germline V gene sequence: CDR1 SGHNT, CDR2 YENEEA. The length of the CDR3 is 15 residues. V was cut by 5 bases and J by 6 bases, with 20 bases left in between.

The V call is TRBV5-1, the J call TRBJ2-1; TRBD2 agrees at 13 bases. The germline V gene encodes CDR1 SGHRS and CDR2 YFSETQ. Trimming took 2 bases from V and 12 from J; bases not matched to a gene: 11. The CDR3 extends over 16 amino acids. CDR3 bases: TGCGCCAGCAGCTTAAATCAGAGGACTAGCGGGAGTACGCAGTTCTTC. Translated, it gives CASSLNQRTSGSTQFF.

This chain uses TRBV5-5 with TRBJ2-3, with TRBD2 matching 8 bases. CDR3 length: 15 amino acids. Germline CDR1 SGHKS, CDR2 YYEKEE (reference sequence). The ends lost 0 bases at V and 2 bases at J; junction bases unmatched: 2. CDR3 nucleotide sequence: TGTGCCAGCAGCTTGGGCGGGGGGACCACAGATACGCAGTATTTT. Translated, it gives CASSLGGGTTDTQYF. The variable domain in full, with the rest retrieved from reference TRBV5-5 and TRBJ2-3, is DAGVTQSPTHLIKTRGQQVTLRCSPISGHKSVSWYQQVLGQGPQFIFQYYEKEERGRGNFPDRFSARQFPNYSSELNVNALLLGDSALYLCASSLGGGTTDTQYFGPGTRLTVL.

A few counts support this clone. This CDR3 reads CASSLVSGSSYEQYF. CDR3 nucleotide sequence: TGCGCCAGCAGCTTGGTAAGCGGCAGCTCCTACGAGCAGTACTTC. V is TRBV5-1 and J is TRBJ2-7; tentatively, D is TRBD2 (5 bases). Germline loops: CDR1 SGHRS, CDR2 YFSETQ. V was pared by 0 bases and J by 0 bases, with 10 bases between. The CDR3 has 15 amino acids.

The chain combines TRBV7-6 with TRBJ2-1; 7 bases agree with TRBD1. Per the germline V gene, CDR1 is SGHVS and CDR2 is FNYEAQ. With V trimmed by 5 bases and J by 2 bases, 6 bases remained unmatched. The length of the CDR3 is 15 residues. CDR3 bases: TGTGCCAGCAGCCCTCCCGGGACAGCCTACAATGAGCAGTTCTTC. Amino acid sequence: CASSPPGTAYNEQFF.

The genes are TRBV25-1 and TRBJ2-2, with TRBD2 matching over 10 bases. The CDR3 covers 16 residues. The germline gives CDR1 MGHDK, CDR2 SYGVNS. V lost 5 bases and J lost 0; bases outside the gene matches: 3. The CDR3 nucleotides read TGTGCCAGCAGTCTTACTAGCGGGGCGAACACCGGGGAGCTGTTTTTT. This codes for CASSLTSGANTGELFF. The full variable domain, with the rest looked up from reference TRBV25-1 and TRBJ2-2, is EADIYQTPRYLVIGTGKKITLECSQTMGHDKMYWYQQDPGMELHLIHYSYGVNSTEKGDLSSESTVSRIRTEHFPLTLESARPSHTSQYLCASSLTSGANTGELFFGEGSRLTVL.